One sample yielded the 23 T cell receptor beta chains listed below, sequenced in a study of Ad26.COV2.S vaccination and SARS-CoV-2 variants. Sequencing used immunoSEQ multiplex PCR; TCRdb keeps in-frame clones, though not all of them. The profile shows about 330,000 clones, 85% to 90% of them singletons. Treatment indicated: roughly 18 received Ad26.COV2.S at low or high dose, single or two shots; roughly five received placebo; per-sample allocation not given. Specimens were obtained on day 63 following the first vaccine or placebo injection. This specimen consisted of peripheral blood, obtained in a trial of Ad26.COV2.S vaccine versus placebo. The receptors originated from a person between 18 and 59 years old who received the Ad26.COV2.S COVID-19 vaccine or a placebo.

The rearrangement uses TRBV2 and TRBJ2-1; D is possibly TRBD1 (5 bases). CDR3 size: 14 residues. V was pared by 6 bases and J by 0 bases, with 9 bases between. Germline V gives CDR1 SNHLY, CDR2 FYNNEI. The CDR3 DNA follows: TGTGCCAGCAGGGTTGACAGCTCCTACAATGAGCAGTTCTTC. This codes for CASRVDSSYNEQFF.

This chain connects TRBV6-5 to TRBJ1-1; D is unclear. V was pared by 6 bases and J by 3 bases, with 17 bases between. Per germline, CDR1 MNHEY and CDR2 SVGAGI. The CDR3 is 15 amino acids. CDR3 in amino acids: CASRMDTFLDTEAFF. The CDR3 bases are TGTGCCAGCAGGATGGATACGTTTCTGGACACTGAAGCTTTCTTT.

The V and J genes are TRBV7-2 and TRBJ2-3; 11 bases are shared with TRBD1. The CDR3 consists of 15 residues. V gave up 5 bases and J gave up 6 bases; unmatched junction bases: 7. Germline V CDR1 and CDR2: SGHTA, FQGNSA. The CDR3 loop is CASSPGQGAKDTQYF. The DNA of the CDR3 is TGTGCCAGCAGCCCCGGACAGGGGGCAAAGGATACGCAGTATTTT.

V is TRBV18 and J is TRBJ2-3; D is ambiguous. Trimming pared 3 bases from V and 5 bases from J, leaving 12 bases between. This CDR3 contains 14 residues. Germline CDR1 reads KGHSH; CDR2 reads LQKENI. CDR3: CASSPPMGGDTQYF. CDR3 in DNA: TGTGCCAGCTCACCCCCGATGGGTGGAGATACGCAGTATTTT.

The CDR3 is CASSAGPNEKLFF. In nucleotides, the CDR3 is TGTGCCAGCAGTGCGGGCCCCAATGAAAAACTGTTTTTT. V and J are TRBV2 and TRBJ1-4; D uncertain. This CDR3 is built from 13 residues. V lost 4 bases and J 5 bases, leaving 8 bases between the germline ends. Germline CDR1 and CDR2: SNHLY and FYNNEI.

This sequence joins TRBV2 and TRBJ2-5; perhaps D is TRBD1 or TRBD2 (5 bases each). The CDR3 length is 12 residues. V was pared by 10 bases and J by 3 bases, with 12 bases between. CDR1 and CDR2 from the germline V gene are SNHLY and FYNNEI. CDR3 protein: CATGTVKETQYF. DNA for the CDR3: TGTGCCACCGGGACCGTAAAAGAGACCCAGTACTTC.

The genes are TRBV19 and TRBJ1-2, with 9 bases lining up with TRBD1. Germline CDR1 and CDR2: LNHDA and SQIVND (reference sequence). There are 18 residues in the CDR3. The ends lost 3 bases at V and 5 bases at J; junction bases unmatched: 16. The CDR3 reads CASSMPTGGAGALYGYTF. The DNA for the CDR3 is TGTGCCAGTAGTATGCCTACAGGGGGCGCGGGGGCTTTGTATGGCTACACCTTC.

The rearrangement uses TRBV2 and TRBJ1-1, with 7 bases fitting TRBD1. CDR3 length: 15 amino acids. Germline V gene lookup returns CDR1 SNHLY and CDR2 FYNNEI. V gave up 6 bases and J gave up 6 bases; unmatched junction bases: 13. DNA of the CDR3: TGTGCCAGCAGGCCGACAGGGTTAGGGTCCGCTGAAGCTTTCTTT. Its translation is CASRPTGLGSAEAFF.

Comments on this clone: The identical CDR3 is also encoded by other nucleotide sequences in the sample. The gene calls are TRBV28 and TRBJ1-1; D not resolved. The V and J ends lost 2 bases and 5 bases respectively, with 6 bases between them. CDR1 MDHEN and CDR2 SYDVKM come from the germline V gene. The CDR3 has 12 amino acids. The CDR3 nucleotides read TGTGCCAGCAGTTTACTGGGTACTGAAGCTTTCTTT. It specifies CASSLLGTEAFF.

The genes are TRBV10-3 and TRBJ1-2; the match to TRBD1 covers 8 bases. Germline V CDR1 and CDR2: ENHRY, SYGVKD. The ends lost 6 bases at V and 6 bases at J; junction bases unmatched: 9. The CDR3 totals 14 residues. CDR3 region: CAISDLTGVDGYTF. DNA for the CDR3: TGTGCCATCAGCGACCTGACAGGGGTCGATGGCTACACCTTC.

The V call is TRBV18, the J call TRBJ2-7, with D possibly matching TRBD2 (6 bases). The CDR3 is made up of 15 amino acids. Trimming stripped 0 bases from V and 7 bases from J, with 16 bases between. Germline CDR1 and CDR2: KGHSH and LQKENI. The CDR3: CASSPPGLGAGEQYF. CDR3 sequence (DNA): TGTGCCAGCTCACCACCGGGACTCGGCGCGGGGGAGCAGTACTTC.

This rearrangement joins TRBV12-3 or TRBV12-4 to TRBJ1-1; D is unresolved. This CDR3 spans 13 amino acids. Trimming removed 5 bases at V and 6 bases at J, with 13 bases between. The CDR3 bases are TGTGCCAGCAGTCCAGCCGGGTACGCTGAAGCTTTCTTT. It specifies CASSPAGYAEAFF.

This clone was picked up a small number of times. The chain recombines TRBV19 with TRBJ2-1; tentatively, D is TRBD2 (6 bases). Germline CDR1 reads LNHDA; CDR2 reads SQIVND (reference sequence). CDR3 length equals 14 residues. The germline V and J ends were trimmed by 9 bases and 8 bases, with 20 bases remaining between them. Here the CDR3 DNA reads TGTGCCAGCTCCCCGGGAGTAGGCAACGATGAGCAGTTCTTC. It codes for CASSPGVGNDEQFF.

V gene TRBV9 combines with J gene TRBJ2-2, with 10 bases fitting TRBD1. The CDR3 has 18 amino acids. Germline lookup yields CDR1 SGDLS and CDR2 YYNGEE. V was pared by 3 bases and J by 7 bases, with 15 bases of the junction left unmatched. The CDR3 sequence is CASSAHPGTGDSHGELFF. Written as DNA, the CDR3 is TGTGCCAGCAGCGCTCACCCCGGGACAGGGGACTCCCACGGGGAGCTGTTTTTT. Full variable domain (missing parts from reference TRBV9 and TRBJ2-2): DSGVTQTPKHLITATGQRVTLRCSPRSGDLSVYWYQQSLDQGLQFLIQYYNGEERAKGNILERFSAQQFPDLHSELNLSSLELGDSALYFCASSAHPGTGDSHGELFFGEGSRLTVL.

The chain uses TRBV4-3 and TRBJ1-1; D uncertain. Germline lookup yields CDR1 LGHNA and CDR2 YSLEER. CDR3 length equals 18 residues. V was shortened by 0 bases and J by 4 bases, with 21 bases between the two germline ends. CDR3 amino acids: CASSQDLGFSGRLTEAFF. The CDR3 DNA reads TGCGCCAGCAGCCAAGATTTGGGGTTTAGTGGCAGGCTCACTGAAGCTTTCTTT.

The rearrangement links TRBV11-3 to TRBJ1-5; tentative D call: TRBD1 (6 bases). Deletions cut 3 bases from V and 7 bases from J, with 7 bases between. This CDR3 is 12 amino acids long. Germline CDR1 and CDR2: SGHNT and YENEEA. CDR3 in DNA: TGTGCCAGCAGCTTGGGGGGCCAGCCCCAGCATTTT. Translating gives CASSLGGQPQHF.

The genes are TRBV7-2 and TRBJ1-1; D unresolved. This CDR3 is 14 amino acids long. Deletions cut 5 bases from V and 0 bases from J, with 10 bases between. Germline V gene sequence: CDR1 SGHTA, CDR2 FQGNSA. The CDR3 region is CASSPQAMNTEAFF. The CDR3 nucleotides are TGTGCCAGCAGCCCGCAGGCGATGAACACTGAAGCTTTCTTT.

This clone was detected only a few times. The CDR3 DNA follows: TGCACCAGCAGCCCCCCGTATCCGGGACCCCCATCCGGGAGGGCCTATTCTGGTGGCTACACCTTC. Translated, it gives CTSSPPYPGPPSGRAYSGGYTF. The rearrangement links TRBV1 to TRBJ1-2. TRBV1 represents a pseudogene. The CDR3 spans 22 residues.

The chain recombines TRBV5-1 with TRBJ2-5; no clear D. This CDR3 has 10 amino acids. The germline gives CDR1 SGHRS, CDR2 YFSETQ. Trimming left V 4 bases short and J 2 bases short, with 0 bases between. As DNA, the CDR3 is TGCGCCAGCAGCCAAGAGACCCAGTACTTC. Amino acid sequence: CASSQETQYF.

On this clone itself: This CDR3 is also generated by other DNA sequences in the sample. This chain links TRBV24-1 with TRBJ2-3; 10 bases match TRBD1. Germline loops: CDR1 KGHDR, CDR2 SFDVKD. The CDR3 is 15 residues long. Trimming took 3 bases from V and 3 from J; bases not matched to a gene: 2. The CDR3 here is CATSDPGQGTDTQYF. The CDR3 DNA is TGTGCCACCAGTGATCCGGGACAGGGGACAGATACGCAGTATTTT.

This clone appeared once. This chain uses TRBV13 with TRBJ1-4; D ambiguous. Germline loops: CDR1 PRHDT, CDR2 FYEKMQ (reference sequence). The CDR3 is made up of 15 amino acids. Deletions cut 7 bases from V and 3 bases from J, with 15 bases between. The CDR3 protein is CASTVNEDPNEKLFF. CDR3 nucleotides: TGTGCCAGCACCGTTAACGAGGACCCTAATGAAAAACTGTTTTTT. Drawing the rest from reference TRBV13 and TRBJ1-4, the complete variable domain is AAGVIQSPRHLIKEKRETATLKCYPIPRHDTVYWYQQGPGQDPQFLISFYEKMQSDKGSIPDRFSAQQFSDYHSELNMSSLELGDSALYFCASTVNEDPNEKLFFGSGTQLSVL.

The chain carries TRBV7-9 and TRBJ2-3, with a possible D match to TRBD1 (5 bases). The CDR3 runs to 18 residues. Germline V gene lookup returns CDR1 SEHNR and CDR2 FQNEAQ (reference sequence). With 1 base removed from V and 2 bases from J, the gap between germline ends came to 19 bases. The CDR3 sequence: CASSLEIGSSGLTDTQYF. The CDR3 DNA follows: TGTGCCAGCAGCTTAGAAATCGGCTCATCAGGGCTCACAGATACGCAGTATTTT.

The chain joins TRBV3-1 (or the pseudogene TRBV3-2) to TRBJ2-3; a possible D gene is TRBD2 (6 bases). Germline CDR1 LGHDT, CDR2 YNNKEL (reference sequence). The germline V and J ends were trimmed by 0 bases and 0 bases, with 19 bases remaining between them. The CDR3 has 19 amino acids. CDR3 residues: CASSQDGDLGALSTDTQYF. CDR3 nucleotides: TGTGCCAGCAGCCAAGATGGGGACTTAGGAGCCTTAAGCACAGATACGCAGTATTTT.